This T cell receptor (beta chain) was observed in a study of T cell responses to AZD1222 COVID-19 vaccine. Study-wide findings and caveats: Unmutated variant regions reportedly attract nearly half of all spike-specific TCRs. Across spike, vaccine-associated CD4 TCRs were found, dominant at 160-218 and 743-854.

Trimming removed 5 bases from V and 3 bases from J, with 17 bases in between. Germline V lookup: CDR1 GTSNPN, CDR2 SVGIG (reference sequence). The CDR3 loop spans 15 amino acids. Here immunoSEQ multiplex PCR was the method, and the copy in TCRdb shows in-frame clones only, minus some. This sample yields roughly 150,000 clones, of which approximately 92% are seen a single time; about 2.5% belongs to the top ten. As regards this clone: Its antigen is currently unknown.

This clonotype was obtained from an adult in good health. The chain employs TRBV30 and TRBJ2-1; a possible D gene is TRBD1 (6 bases). The sequencing used peripheral blood, collected on day 0 of AZD1222 vaccination. CDR3 in DNA: TGTGCCTGGGATTACAAAGGGGGAGACTACAATGAGCAGTTCTTC. It translates to CAWDYKGGDYNEQFF.